The rows below give T cell receptor beta chains drawn from one sample of a study of cytomegalovirus exposure and HLA in healthy donors. Only in-frame clones appear in the TCRdb table, and some are missing; sequencing was by immunoSEQ multiplex PCR. The repertoire holds about 130,000 clones, with about 76% as singletons. The sample comprised PBMCs. These receptors came from a man younger than 35 in good health and CMV-seronegative. Each CDR3 is given with its conserved first and last residue. Clone size is given for some rows only: seen once, a few or many times, or a class if the clone is expanded.

abundance,v_gene,j_gene,CDR3aa
-,TRBV6-4,TRBJ1-6,CASSMDRVLGSPLHF
-,TRBV30,TRBJ1-6,CAWIGAGPLHF
once,TRBV4-2,TRBJ2-2,CASSQDQASPKGELFF
-,TRBV30,TRBJ1-3,CAWSVHRVFFGNTIYF
-,TRBV10-1,TRBJ2-1,CASSPGTGARNEQFF
few,TRBV5-4,TRBJ2-7,CASSLGGGHPYEQYF
-,TRBV4-3,TRBJ2-7,CASSQNGGDAEQYF
-,TRBV6-5,TRBJ1-1,CASSYNSKTGTEAFF
-,TRBV4-2,TRBJ2-2,CASSPGLAGGLNTGELFF
-,TRBV7-2,TRBJ2-5,CASSPKETQYF
-,TRBV6-6,TRBJ2-7,CASSSPTYEQYF
-,TRBV27,TRBJ1-5,CASSPTGFRQPQHF
-,TRBV7-6,TRBJ1-2,CASSLTGVDGYTF
-,TRBV5-4,TRBJ2-4,CASSLGLDKNIQYF
-,TRBV29-1,TRBJ2-1,CSVTTGYNEQFF
-,TRBV9,TRBJ1-1,CASSPHRGGLRTEAFF
-,TRBV7-8,TRBJ2-1,CASSPGKTYYNEQFF
once,TRBV15,TRBJ2-3,CATSKRQRGGGDTQYF
-,TRBV14,TRBJ2-7,CASSQEDRYYEQYF
-,TRBV19,TRBJ1-6,CASSIALSSPLHF
-,TRBV7-8,TRBJ1-6,CASRPRGVTPLHF
-,TRBV4-1,TRBJ2-5,CASSRLVSRETQYF
few,TRBV7-2,TRBJ1-2,CASSSTQSEGNVYGYTF
few,TRBV19,TRBJ2-1,CASSLGTSGENNEQFF
-,TRBV19,TRBJ1-1,CASMRGLNTEAFF
-,TRBV27,TRBJ1-6,CASKFPEPNSPLHF
-,TRBV28,TRBJ1-5,CASSPRGPGRDSNQPQHF
-,TRBV15,TRBJ1-5,CATSSGTVYSNQPQHF